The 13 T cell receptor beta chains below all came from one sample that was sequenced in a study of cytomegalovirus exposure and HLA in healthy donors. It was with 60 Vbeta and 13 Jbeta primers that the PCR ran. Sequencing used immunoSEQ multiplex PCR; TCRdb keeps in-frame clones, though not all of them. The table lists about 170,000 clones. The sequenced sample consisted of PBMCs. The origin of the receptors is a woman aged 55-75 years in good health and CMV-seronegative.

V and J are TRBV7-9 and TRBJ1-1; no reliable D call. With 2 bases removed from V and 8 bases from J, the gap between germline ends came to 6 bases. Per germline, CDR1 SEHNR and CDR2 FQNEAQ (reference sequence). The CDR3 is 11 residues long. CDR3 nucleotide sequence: TGTGCCAGCAGCTTAAGTCGGGAAGCTTTCTTT. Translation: CASSLSREAFF.

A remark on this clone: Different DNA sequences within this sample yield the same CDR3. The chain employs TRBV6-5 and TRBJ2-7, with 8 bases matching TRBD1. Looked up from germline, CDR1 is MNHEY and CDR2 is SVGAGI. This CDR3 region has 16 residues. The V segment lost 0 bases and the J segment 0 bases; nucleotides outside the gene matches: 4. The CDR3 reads CASSYSTGESSYEQYF. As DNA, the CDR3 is TGTGCCAGCAGTTACTCGACAGGGGAATCCTCCTACGAGCAGTACTTC.

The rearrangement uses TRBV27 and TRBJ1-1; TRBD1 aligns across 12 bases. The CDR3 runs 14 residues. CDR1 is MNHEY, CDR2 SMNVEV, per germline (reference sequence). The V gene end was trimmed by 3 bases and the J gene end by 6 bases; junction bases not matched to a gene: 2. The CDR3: CASSFGTGGAEAFF. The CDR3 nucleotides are TGTGCCAGCAGTTTCGGGACAGGGGGCGCTGAAGCTTTCTTT.

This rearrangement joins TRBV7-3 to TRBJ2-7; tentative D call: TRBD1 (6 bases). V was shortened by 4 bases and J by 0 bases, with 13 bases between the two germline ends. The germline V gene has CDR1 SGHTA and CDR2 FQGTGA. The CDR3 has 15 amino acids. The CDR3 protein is CASSSLGGPSYEQYF. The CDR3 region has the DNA TGTGCCAGCAGCTCCCTAGGGGGTCCCTCCTACGAGCAGTACTTC.

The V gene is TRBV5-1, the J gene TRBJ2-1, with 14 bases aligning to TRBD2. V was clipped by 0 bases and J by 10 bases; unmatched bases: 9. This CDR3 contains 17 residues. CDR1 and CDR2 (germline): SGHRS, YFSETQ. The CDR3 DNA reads TGCGCCAGCAGCTTGGGAACGACTAGCGGGGGGGCCAGCGAGCAGTTCTTC. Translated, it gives CASSLGTTSGGASEQFF.

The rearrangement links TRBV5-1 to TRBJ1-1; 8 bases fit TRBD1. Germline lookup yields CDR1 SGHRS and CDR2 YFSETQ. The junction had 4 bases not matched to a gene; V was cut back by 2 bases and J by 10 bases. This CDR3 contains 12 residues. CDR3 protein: CASSFGQGGAFF. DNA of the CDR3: TGCGCCAGCAGCTTCGGACAGGGTGGAGCTTTCTTT.

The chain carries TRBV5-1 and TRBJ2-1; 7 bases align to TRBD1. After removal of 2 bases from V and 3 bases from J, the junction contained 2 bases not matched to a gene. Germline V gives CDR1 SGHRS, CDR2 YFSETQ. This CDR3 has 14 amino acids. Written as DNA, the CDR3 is TGCGCCAGCAGCTTTCGGACAGGCTACAATGAGCAGTTCTTC. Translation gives CASSFRTGYNEQFF.

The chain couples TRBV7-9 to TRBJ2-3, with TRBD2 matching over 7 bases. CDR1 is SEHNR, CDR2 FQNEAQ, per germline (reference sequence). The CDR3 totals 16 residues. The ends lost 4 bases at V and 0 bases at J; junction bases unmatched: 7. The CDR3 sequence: CASSSLISGSTDTQYF. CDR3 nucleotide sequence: TGTGCCAGCAGCTCCCTGATTAGCGGGAGCACAGATACGCAGTATTTT.

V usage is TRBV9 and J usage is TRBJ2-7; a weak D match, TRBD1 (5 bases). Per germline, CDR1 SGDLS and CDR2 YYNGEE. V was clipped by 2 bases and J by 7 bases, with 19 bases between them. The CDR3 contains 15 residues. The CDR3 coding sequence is TGTGCCAGCAGCGTTCAAGGACAACGAAATGGGGAGCAGTACTTC. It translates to CASSVQGQRNGEQYF.

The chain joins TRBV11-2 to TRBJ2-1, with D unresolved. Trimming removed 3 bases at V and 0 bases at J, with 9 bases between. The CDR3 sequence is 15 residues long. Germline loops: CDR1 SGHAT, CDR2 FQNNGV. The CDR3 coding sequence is TGTGCCAGCAGCTTTGTGGCAGGCTCCTACAATGAGCAGTTCTTC. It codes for CASSFVAGSYNEQFF.

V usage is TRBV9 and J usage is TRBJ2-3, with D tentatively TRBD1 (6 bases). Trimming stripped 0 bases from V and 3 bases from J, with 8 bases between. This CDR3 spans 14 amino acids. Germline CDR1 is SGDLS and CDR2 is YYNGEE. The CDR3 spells CASSVARGTDTQYF. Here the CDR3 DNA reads TGTGCCAGCAGCGTAGCCAGGGGTACAGATACGCAGTATTTT.

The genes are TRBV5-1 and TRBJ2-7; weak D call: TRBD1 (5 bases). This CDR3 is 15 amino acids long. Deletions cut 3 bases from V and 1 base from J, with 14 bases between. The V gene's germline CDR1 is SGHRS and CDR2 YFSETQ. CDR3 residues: CASSYTGASSYEQYF. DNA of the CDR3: TGCGCCAGCAGCTATACAGGTGCCTCTTCCTACGAGCAGTACTTC.

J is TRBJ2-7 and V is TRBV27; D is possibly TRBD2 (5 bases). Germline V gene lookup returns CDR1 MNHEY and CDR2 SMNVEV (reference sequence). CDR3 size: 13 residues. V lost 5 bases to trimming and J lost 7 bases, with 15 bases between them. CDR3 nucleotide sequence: TGTGCCAGCAGTGGCGGGTTGGCGAAAGAGCAGTACTTC. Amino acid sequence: CASSGGLAKEQYF.